This T cell receptor (beta chain) was sequenced in a study of OX40 agonist ivuxolimab in advanced cancers. Study-level points and caveats: Clonal expansion in partial responders at 0.1-3.0 mg/kg ranked among the lowest.

CDR3 length: 14 residues. The V end lost 0 bases, the J end lost 1 base, and 7 bases lay between the germline ends. Germline loops: CDR1 SGHNT, CDR2 YYREEE (reference sequence). Sequencing used immunoSEQ multiplex PCR; TCRdb keeps in-frame clones, though not all of them. The repertoire holds more than 45,000 clones, with about 87% as singletons. In this sample, this clone turned up a few times. Its antigen is currently unknown. The clonotype originates from an adult with an advanced solid tumor such as melanoma, head and neck, liver or kidney cancer. This specimen consisted of CD4+ or CD8+ T cells sorted from blood, obtained in a trial of the OX40 agonist ivuxolimab. This chain uses TRBV5-4 with TRBJ1-1; D is uncertain. DNA of the CDR3: TGTGCCAGCAGCTTGGTGCCCCCGAACACTGAAGCTTTCTTT. Translated: CASSLVPPNTEAFF. Full variable domain (rest looked up from reference TRBV5-4 and TRBJ1-1): ETGVTQSPTHLIKTRGQQVTLRCSSQSGHNTVSWYQQALGQGPQFIFQYYREEENGRGNFPPRFSGLQFPNYSSELNVNALELDDSALYLCASSLVPPNTEAFFGQGTRLTVV.